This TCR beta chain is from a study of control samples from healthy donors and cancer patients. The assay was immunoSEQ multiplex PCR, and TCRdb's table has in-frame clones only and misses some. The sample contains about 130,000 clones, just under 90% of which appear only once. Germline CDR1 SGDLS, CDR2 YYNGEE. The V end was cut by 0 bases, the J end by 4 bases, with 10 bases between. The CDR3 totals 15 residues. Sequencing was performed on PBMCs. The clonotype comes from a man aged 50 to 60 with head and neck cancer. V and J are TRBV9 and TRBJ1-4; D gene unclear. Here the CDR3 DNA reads TGTGCCAGCAGCGTAGCGGAGGATAATAATGAAAAACTGTTTTTT. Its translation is CASSVAEDNNEKLFF. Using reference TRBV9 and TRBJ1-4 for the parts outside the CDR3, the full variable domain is DSGVTQTPKHLITATGQRVTLRCSPRSGDLSVYWYQQSLDQGLQFLIQYYNGEERAKGNILERFSAQQFPDLHSELNLSSLELGDSALYFCASSVAEDNNEKLFFGSGTQLSVL.